This T cell receptor (beta chain) is drawn from a study of blood T cell repertoires in COVID-19. Clones were read by immunoSEQ multiplex PCR, and TCRdb kept only the in-frame ones, dropping some. The sample records 200,000 to 250,000 clones, roughly 87% being singletons. Across about two dozen US areas, participants ranged in age from about 18 to 89 years. This CDR3 has 17 amino acids. Trimming stripped 4 bases from V and 0 bases from J, with 17 bases between. Looked up from germline, CDR1 is SGHDT and CDR2 is YYEEEE. This clonotype originated in a young man who had recovered from COVID-19. The sequenced sample was PBMCs or T cells enriched from blood (not recorded which). This chain uses TRBV5-6 with TRBJ1-3; D is undetermined. This chain's CDR3 is CASSPKFGPSSGNTIYF. The CDR3 DNA follows: TGTGCCAGCAGCCCTAAATTTGGGCCGTCCTCTGGAAACACCATATATTTT. The complete variable domain, with remaining parts taken from reference TRBV5-6 and TRBJ1-3, reads DAGVTQSPTHLIKTRGQQVTLRCSPKSGHDTVSWYQQALGQGPQFIFQYYEEEERQRGNFPDRFSGHQFPNYSSELNVNALLLGDSALYLCASSPKFGPSSGNTIYFGEGSWLTVV.